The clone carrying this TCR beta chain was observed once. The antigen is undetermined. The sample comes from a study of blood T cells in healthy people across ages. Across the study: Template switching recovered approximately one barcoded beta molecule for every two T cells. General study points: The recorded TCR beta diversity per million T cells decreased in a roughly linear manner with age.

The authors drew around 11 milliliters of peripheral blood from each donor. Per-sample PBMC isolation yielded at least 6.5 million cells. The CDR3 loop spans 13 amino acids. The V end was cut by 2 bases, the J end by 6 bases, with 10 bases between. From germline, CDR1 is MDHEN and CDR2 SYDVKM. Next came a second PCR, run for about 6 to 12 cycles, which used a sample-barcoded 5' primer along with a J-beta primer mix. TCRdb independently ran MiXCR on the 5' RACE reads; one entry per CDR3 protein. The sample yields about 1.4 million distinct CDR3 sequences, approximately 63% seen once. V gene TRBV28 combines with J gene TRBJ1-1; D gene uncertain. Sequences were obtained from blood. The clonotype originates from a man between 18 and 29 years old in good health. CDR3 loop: CASSLRTVAEAFF. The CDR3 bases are TGTGCCAGCAGTTTACGGACTGTCGCTGAAGCTTTCTTT.